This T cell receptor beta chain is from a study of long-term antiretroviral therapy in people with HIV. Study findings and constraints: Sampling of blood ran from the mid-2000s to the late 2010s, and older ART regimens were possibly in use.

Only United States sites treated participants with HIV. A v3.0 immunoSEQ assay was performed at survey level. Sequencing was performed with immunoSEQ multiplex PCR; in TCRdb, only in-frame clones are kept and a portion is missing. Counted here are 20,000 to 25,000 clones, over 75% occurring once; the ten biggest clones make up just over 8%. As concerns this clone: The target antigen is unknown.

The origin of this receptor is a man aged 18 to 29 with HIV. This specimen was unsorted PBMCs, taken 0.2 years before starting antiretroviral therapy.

CDR3 loop: CASRDTELPNYGYTF. CDR3 sequence (DNA): TGTGCCAGCAGGGACACAGAGCTACCTAACTATGGCTACACCTTC. V is TRBV6-1 and J is TRBJ1-2, with D perhaps matching TRBD1 (5 bases). The CDR3 runs 15 residues. Germline CDR1 MNHNS, CDR2 SASEGT. Trimming shortened V by 6 bases and J by 0 bases, and 14 bases separated the two germline ends.